These 5 T cell receptor beta chains came from one sample sequenced in a study of technical replicates of blood from a few donors. Produced via immunoSEQ multiplex PCR; TCRdb's table is partial and in-frame only. The table shows approximately 76,000 clones, with almost 98% occurring only once. Sequencing was done on a sample of T cells isolated from PBMCs. The receptors were gathered from a human donor in good health.

The gene calls are TRBV7-3 and TRBJ2-3, with D perhaps TRBD1 (6 bases). The germline V gene encodes CDR1 SGHTA and CDR2 FQGTGA. The CDR3 has 14 amino acids. Trimming pared 5 bases from V and 0 bases from J, leaving 9 bases between. The CDR3 DNA reads TGTGCCAGCAGCCAGGGGTTCAGCACAGATACGCAGTATTTT. Translation: CASSQGFSTDTQYF.

A single count supports this clone. The V and J genes are TRBV12-5 and TRBJ2-3, with 11 bases lining up with TRBD2. Germline V lookup: CDR1 LGHNT, CDR2 FRNRAP. This CDR3 spans 19 amino acids. Trimming took 2 bases from V and 2 from J; bases not matched to a gene: 12. The CDR3 sequence: CASGLTLTGTSGPTDTQYF. Written as DNA, the CDR3 is TGTGCTAGTGGTTTGACCCTCACCGGGACTAGCGGACCCACAGATACGCAGTATTTT.

This chain uses TRBV18 with TRBJ2-1; 9 bases line up with TRBD2. This CDR3 comprises 15 residues. Germline CDR1 and CDR2: KGHSH and LQKENI. The ends lost 0 bases at V and 6 bases at J; junction bases unmatched: 3. DNA for the CDR3: TGTGCCAGCTCACCACCGAAGACTAGCGGCAATGAGCAGTTCTTC. It specifies CASSPPKTSGNEQFF.

The V and J genes are TRBV7-9 and TRBJ1-1; the match to TRBD1 covers 9 bases. From germline, CDR1 is SEHNR and CDR2 FQNEAQ (reference sequence). V dropped 2 bases and J dropped 0; count of bases not matched to a gene: 4. This CDR3 is built from 16 residues. For the CDR3, the DNA is TGTGCCAGCAGCTTATCAGGACAGGGGATGAACACTGAAGCTTTCTTT. Its translation: CASSLSGQGMNTEAFF.

The chain uses TRBV5-4 and TRBJ1-3; a possible D gene is TRBD1 (5 bases). The CDR3 has 15 residues. Per the germline V gene, CDR1 is SGHNT and CDR2 is YYREEE (reference sequence). Trimming cost V 0 bases and J 0 bases, with 7 bases left between them. The CDR3 sequence is CASSLGQPSGNTIYF. As DNA, the CDR3 is TGTGCCAGCAGCTTGGGACAGCCCTCTGGAAACACCATATATTTT.